Each of the 22 T cell receptor beta chains below was sequenced from the same sample in a study of immune heterogeneity within non-small cell lung tumors. Bulk tumor genomic DNA constituted the template, at 550 to 750 ng per sample. Biopsies, several per primary tumor and spaced far apart, were collected during surgery. Untreated, newly diagnosed non-small cell lung cancer patients underwent curative surgery. Multiplex PCR (32 V and 13 J primers) was used to amplify the TCR beta CDR3. In TCRdb, the multiplex PCR reads were re-called with MiXCR into one record per CDR3 protein. The sample consists of 9,500 to 13,000 distinct CDR3 sequences, approximately 25% of them appearing once. Sequenced sample: lung tumor tissue. These receptors came from a woman aged 45-60 years with non-small cell lung cancer.

Many counts were recorded for this clonotype. CDR3 protein: CASSLKSGGGIVGNTIYF. The DNA for the CDR3 is TGTGCCAGCAGTTTGAAATCCGGGGGCGGAATTGTCGGAAACACCATATATTTT. The rearrangement links TRBV6-1 to TRBJ1-3; possible D gene TRBD1, 6 bases. CDR1 MNHNS and CDR2 SASEGT come from the germline V gene. The CDR3 runs 18 residues. V was shortened by 5 bases and J by 4 bases, with 24 bases between the two germline ends.

This clonotype was counted ten times or more. The chain carries TRBV24-1 and TRBJ2-2; D remains ambiguous. V dropped 3 bases and J dropped 4 bases, with 11 bases sitting between them. Germline assignment: CDR1 KGHDR and CDR2 SFDVKD. The CDR3 loop spans 15 amino acids. CDR3 amino acids: CATSDPYLGTGELFF. The CDR3 nucleotides read TGTGCCACCAGTGATCCCTACCTAGGCACCGGGGAGCTGTTTTTT.

The CDR3 reads CASSPPSNREQYF. CDR3 bases: TGTGCCAGCTCACCACCGTCCAACCGCGAGCAGTACTTC. The rearrangement links TRBV18 to TRBJ2-7, with D hard to call. The CDR3 contains 13 residues. The V gene's germline CDR1 is KGHSH and CDR2 LQKENI. Trimming left V 0 bases short and J 6 bases short, with 9 bases between. The full variable domain, completed using reference TRBV18 and TRBJ2-7, is NAGVMQNPRHLVRRRGQEARLRCSPMKGHSHVYWYRQLPEEGLKFMVYLQKENIIDESGMPKERFSAEFPKEGPSILRIQQVVRGDSAAYFCASSPPSNREQYFGPGTRLTVT.

This clonotype was picked up many times. This sequence joins TRBV2 and TRBJ2-7; D call uncertain. Trimming removed 1 base at V and 7 bases at J, with 5 bases between. Germline V gene lookup returns CDR1 SNHLY and CDR2 FYNNEI. This CDR3 region has 11 residues. The CDR3 DNA sequence: TGTGCCAGCAGTGAAGTACGGGAGCAGTACTTC. Protein product: CASSEVREQYF. Drawing the rest from reference TRBV2 and TRBJ2-7, the complete variable domain is EPEVTQTPSHQVTQMGQEVILRCVPISNHLYFYWYRQILGQKVEFLVSFYNNEISEKSEIFDDQFSVERPDGSNFTLKIRSTKLEDSAMYFCASSEVREQYFGPGTRLTVT.

About this clonotype itself: This may stem from a read error, because a much larger clone lies one nucleotide away. The chain recombines TRBV12-3 or TRBV12-4 with TRBJ2-3; maybe TRBD1 (5 bases). The CDR3 sequence is 13 residues long. In DNA form, the CDR3 reads TGTGCCAGCCGACAGCCTGGCACAGATAGGCAGTATTTT. Protein: CASRQPGTDRQYF.

The chain recombines TRBV20-1 with TRBJ1-2, with 7 bases lining up with TRBD1. CDR1 and CDR2 (germline): DFQATT, SNEGSKA (reference sequence). CDR3 length equals 15 residues. Losses at the gene ends were 6 bases for V and 4 bases for J; bases not matched to a gene: 14. CDR3 bases: TGCAGTGCAAGTCCAGGGACAGAGGGCGTCTATGGCTACACCTTC. Encoded protein: CSASPGTEGVYGYTF.

This clonotype was seen only a few times. This may be a read error, as it is one base from a much larger clone. The V call is TRBV6-2 or TRBV6-3, the J call TRBJ1-1, with a possible D match to TRBD1 (6 bases). CDR1 is MNHEY and CDR2 is SVGEGT in the germline V gene. The CDR3 totals 13 residues. The V end was cut by 7 bases, the J end by 3 bases, with 12 bases between. CDR3 residues: CASTRTVDTEAFF. As DNA, the CDR3 is TGTGCCAGCACCCGGACAGTGGACACTGAAGCTTTCTTT.

A note on this clonotype: Just one base apart from a much larger clone, this may be a read error. The chain uses TRBV6-1 and TRBJ1-5; D ambiguous. The CDR3 consists of 14 residues. Germline assignment: CDR1 MNHNS and CDR2 SASEGT. The ends were cut back, 4 bases at V and 2 bases at J, with 9 bases in the middle. CDR3 residues: CASSVYRGNQPQHF. The CDR3, as DNA: TGTGCCAGCAGTGTCTACCGAGGCAATCAGCCCCAGCATTTT.

In this sample, this clonotype turned up many times. The V gene is TRBV6-1, the J gene TRBJ1-5, with D unresolved. Germline-derived CDR1 and CDR2 are MNHNS and SASEGT. The CDR3 spans 14 residues. V was pared by 6 bases and J by 5 bases, with 14 bases between. For the CDR3, the DNA is TGTGCCAGCAGGATTTTCAGTAGGGATCAGCCCCAGCATTTT. It yields the protein CASRIFSRDQPQHF.

This clonotype was detected ten times or more. V usage is TRBV7-9 and J usage is TRBJ2-7; D is ambiguous. Germline CDR1 SEHNR, CDR2 FQNEAQ (reference sequence). Deletions cut 0 bases from V and 5 bases from J, with 8 bases between. The CDR3 extends over 13 amino acids. For the CDR3, the DNA is TGTGCCAGCAGCTTAGCTGCTCGGAACGAGCAGTACTTC. Amino acids: CASSLAARNEQYF.

Comment on this clonotype: A much bigger clone sits one base away, suggesting this may be a read error. It is likely a read error, because the conserved phenylalanine at the end of the CDR3 is missing. V gene TRBV28 combines with J gene TRBJ1-2, with TRBD1 matching over 8 bases. CDR3 length: 14 residues. J gave up 4 bases and V 6 bases, and 7 bases lay outside the gene matches. CDR1 and CDR2 from the germline V gene are MDHEN and SYDVKM. The CDR3 loop is CASSSPQGAYGYTS. As DNA, the CDR3 is TGTGCCAGCAGCTCACCCCAGGGGGCCTATGGCTACACCTCC.

This clonotype has a handful of counts. V gene TRBV15 combines with J gene TRBJ1-1, with a weak D call TRBD1 (6 bases). The CDR3 totals 15 residues. Germline values: CDR1 LNHNV, CDR2 YYDKDF (reference sequence). V was clipped by 0 bases and J by 2 bases, with 10 bases between them. The CDR3 loop reads CATSRDRQENTEAFF. As DNA, the CDR3 is TGTGCCACCAGCAGAGACCGACAGGAAAACACTGAAGCTTTCTTT.

In the case of this clonotype: This clone may be a read error of a much larger clone one base away. The chain recombines TRBV6-1 with TRBJ1-2, with 9 nucleotides matching TRBD1. This CDR3 has 15 amino acids. The V gene's germline CDR1 is MNHNS and CDR2 SASEGT. The CDR3 protein is CVSSEEGDRGGGYTF. The CDR3 bases are TGTGTCAGCAGTGAAGAAGGAGACAGGGGGGGTGGCTACACCTTC.

This clonotype appeared many times. The chain links TRBV5-1 to TRBJ1-2; no firm D call. In germline, CDR1 is SGHRS, CDR2 YFSETQ. V lost 2 bases to trimming and J lost 8 bases, with 10 bases between them. This CDR3 contains 12 residues. CDR3 in amino acids: CASSLDGKGYTF. The CDR3 DNA sequence: TGCGCCAGCAGCTTAGATGGCAAAGGCTACACCTTC. The entire variable domain, with the rest obtained from reference TRBV5-1 and TRBJ1-2, is as follows: KAGVTQTPRYLIKTRGQQVTLSCSPISGHRSVSWYQQTPGQGLQFLFEYFSETQRNKGNFPGRFSGRQFSNSRSEMNVSTLELGDSALYLCASSLDGKGYTFGSGTRLTVV.

There are a few counts of this clonotype. A clone one base away is much larger, so this may be a read error. The CDR3 loop is CASSQGSVNTIYF. In nucleotides, the CDR3 is TGCGCCAGCAGCCAGGGTTCTGTAAACACCATATATTTT. V gene TRBV5-1 combines with J gene TRBJ1-3, with D tentatively TRBD1 (5 bases). This CDR3 is 13 amino acids long. Germline V gene lookup returns CDR1 SGHRS and CDR2 YFSETQ.

This clonotype has only one observation. The rearrangement joins TRBV7-3 to TRBJ2-3; D gene ambiguous. The DNA end favors TRBJ2-1, so the J call may be wrong. There are 14 residues in the CDR3. CDR1 and CDR2 (germline): SGHTA, FQGTGA. The CDR3, as DNA: TGTGCCAGCAATCCGGGCCTAAGCAACAATGAGCAGTTCTTC. Translation: CASNPGLSNNEQFF.

By share of the sample, this clonotype is medium-sized. This chain uses TRBV20-1 with TRBJ2-7, with D unclear. The germline gives CDR1 DFQATT, CDR2 SNEGSKA (reference sequence). V lost 6 bases to trimming and J lost 1 base, with 16 bases between them. This CDR3 is 14 amino acids long. The CDR3 spells CSAHPPGRSYEQYF. The CDR3 coding sequence is TGCAGTGCGCACCCCCCCGGTCGGTCCTACGAGCAGTACTTC.

This chain joins TRBV6-2 or TRBV6-3 and TRBJ2-5, with no clear D. Trimming took 8 bases from V and 5 from J, leaving 12 bases between them. Germline V gene data show CDR1 as MNHEY and CDR2 as SVGEGT. CDR3 length equals 12 residues. The CDR3 DNA sequence: TGTGCCAGCGTAGGTTTGGGGGAGACCCAGTACTTC. As protein: CASVGLGETQYF.

This clonotype has a count of ten or more. The chain combines TRBV6-1 with TRBJ1-4, with 9 positions matching TRBD1. CDR1 and CDR2 from the germline V gene are MNHNS and SASEGT. The CDR3 has 16 residues. J gave up 5 bases and V 3 bases, and 7 bases lay outside the gene matches. CDR3 loop: CASSDLVGTGNEKLFF. In DNA, the CDR3 is TGTGCCAGCAGTGATCTAGTGGGGACAGGGAATGAAAAACTGTTTTTT.

In its sample, this clonotype was seen many times. This chain connects TRBV5-5 to TRBJ1-1; 7 nucleotides align to TRBD1. The V gene's germline CDR1 is SGHKS and CDR2 YYEKEE (reference sequence). The CDR3 is 15 amino acids. The V segment lost 3 bases and the J segment 1 base; nucleotides outside the gene matches: 6. The CDR3, as DNA: TGTGCCAGCAGCTATCGCAGGGGGAAGAACACTGAAGCTTTCTTT. It encodes CASSYRRGKNTEAFF.

The J gene is TRBJ1-1, the V gene TRBV28, with a weak D call TRBD1 (5 bases). Trimming stripped 7 bases from V and 4 bases from J, with 16 bases between. Per the germline V gene, CDR1 is MDHEN and CDR2 is SYDVKM. The CDR3 is made up of 14 amino acids. The CDR3 region is CASTASGLSTEAFF. Here the CDR3 DNA reads TGTGCCAGCACCGCCTCAGGGTTAAGCACTGAAGCTTTCTTT.

This clonotype qualifies as medium-sized. The chain links TRBV19 to TRBJ1-6; TRBD1 is a possible D gene (5 bases). Germline CDR1 reads LNHDA; CDR2 reads SQIVND (reference sequence). V lost 3 bases and J 10 bases, leaving 7 bases between the germline ends. The CDR3 has 12 residues. This CDR3 is CASSIGDSPLHF. CDR3 bases: TGTGCCAGTAGTATTGGGGACTCACCCCTCCACTTT.